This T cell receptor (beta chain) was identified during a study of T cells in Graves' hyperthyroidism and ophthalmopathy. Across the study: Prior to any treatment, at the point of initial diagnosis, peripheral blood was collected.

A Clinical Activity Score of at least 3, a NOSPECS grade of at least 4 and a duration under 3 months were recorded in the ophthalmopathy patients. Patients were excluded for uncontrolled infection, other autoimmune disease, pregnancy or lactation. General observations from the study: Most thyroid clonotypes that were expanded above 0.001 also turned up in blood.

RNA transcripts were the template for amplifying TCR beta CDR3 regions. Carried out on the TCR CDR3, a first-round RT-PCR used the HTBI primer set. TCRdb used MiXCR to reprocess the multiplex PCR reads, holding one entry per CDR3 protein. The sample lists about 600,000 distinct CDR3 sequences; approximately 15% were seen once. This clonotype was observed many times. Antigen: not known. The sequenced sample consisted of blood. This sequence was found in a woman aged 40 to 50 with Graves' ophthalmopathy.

This CDR3 reads CASSFSPGRSYEQYF. CDR3 DNA sequence: TGTGCCAGCAGTTTTTCCCCTGGGCGTAGTTACGAGCAGTACTTC. The chain combines TRBV27 with TRBJ2-7; D is unresolved. Germline lookup yields CDR1 MNHEY and CDR2 SMNVEV (reference sequence). The CDR3 spans 15 residues. Trimming took 3 bases from V and 4 from J, leaving 16 bases between them.